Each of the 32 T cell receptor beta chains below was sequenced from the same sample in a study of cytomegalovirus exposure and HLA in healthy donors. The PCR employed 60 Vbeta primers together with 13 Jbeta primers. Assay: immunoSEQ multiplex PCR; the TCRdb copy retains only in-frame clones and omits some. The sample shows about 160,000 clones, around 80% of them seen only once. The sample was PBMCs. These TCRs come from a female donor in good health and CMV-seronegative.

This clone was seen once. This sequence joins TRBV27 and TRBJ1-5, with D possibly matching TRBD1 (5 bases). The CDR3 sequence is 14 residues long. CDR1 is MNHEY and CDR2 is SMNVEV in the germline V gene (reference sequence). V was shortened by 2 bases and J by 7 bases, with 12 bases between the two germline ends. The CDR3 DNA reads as TGTGCCAGCAGTTTAGGGCAGGGTACGCAGCCCCAGCATTTT. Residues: CASSLGQGTQPQHF.

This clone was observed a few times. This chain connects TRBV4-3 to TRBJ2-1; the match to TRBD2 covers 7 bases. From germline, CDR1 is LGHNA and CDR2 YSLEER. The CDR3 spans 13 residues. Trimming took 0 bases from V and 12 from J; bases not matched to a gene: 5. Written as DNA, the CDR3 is TGCGCCAGCAGCCAAGACCCCGGCGGGAGGCAGTTCTTC. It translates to CASSQDPGGRQFF.

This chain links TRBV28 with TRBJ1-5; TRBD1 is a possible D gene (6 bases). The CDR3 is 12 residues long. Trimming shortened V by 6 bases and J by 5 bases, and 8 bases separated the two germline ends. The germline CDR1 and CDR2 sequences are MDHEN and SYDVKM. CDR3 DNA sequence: TGTGCCAGCAGGGCAGGGGATCAGCCCCAGCATTTT. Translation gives CASRAGDQPQHF.

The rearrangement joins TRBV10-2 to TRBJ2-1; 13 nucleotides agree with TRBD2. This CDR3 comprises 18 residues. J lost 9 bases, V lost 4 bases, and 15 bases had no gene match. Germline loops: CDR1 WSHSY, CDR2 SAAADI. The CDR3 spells CASSGETSGGAAWGEQFF. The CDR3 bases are TGCGCCAGCAGTGGAGAAACTAGCGGGGGGGCTGCCTGGGGTGAGCAGTTCTTC.

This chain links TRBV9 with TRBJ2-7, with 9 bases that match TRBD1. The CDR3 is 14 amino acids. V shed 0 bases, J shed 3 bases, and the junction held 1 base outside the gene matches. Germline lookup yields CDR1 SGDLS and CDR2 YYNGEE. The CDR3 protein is CASSVGQGGYEQYF. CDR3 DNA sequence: TGTGCCAGCAGCGTAGGACAGGGGGGCTACGAGCAGTACTTC.

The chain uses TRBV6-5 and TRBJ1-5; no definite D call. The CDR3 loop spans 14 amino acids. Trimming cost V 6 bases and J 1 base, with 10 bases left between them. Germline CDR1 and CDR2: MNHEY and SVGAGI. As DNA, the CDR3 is TGTGCCAGCAGCCGCAGTTGGAGCAATCAGCCCCAGCATTTT. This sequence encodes CASSRSWSNQPQHF.

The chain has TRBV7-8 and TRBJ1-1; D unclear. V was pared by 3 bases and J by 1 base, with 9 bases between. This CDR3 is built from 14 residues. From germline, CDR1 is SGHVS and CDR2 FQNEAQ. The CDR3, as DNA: TGTGCCAGCAGCTTGCGCGCTAAGAACACTGAAGCTTTCTTT. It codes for CASSLRAKNTEAFF.

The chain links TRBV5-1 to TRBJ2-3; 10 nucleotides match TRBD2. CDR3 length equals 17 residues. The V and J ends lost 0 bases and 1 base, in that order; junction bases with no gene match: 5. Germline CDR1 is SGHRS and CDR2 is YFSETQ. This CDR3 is CASSLALAGRGTDTQYF. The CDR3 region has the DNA TGCGCCAGCAGCTTGGCACTAGCGGGGAGAGGCACAGATACGCAGTATTTT.

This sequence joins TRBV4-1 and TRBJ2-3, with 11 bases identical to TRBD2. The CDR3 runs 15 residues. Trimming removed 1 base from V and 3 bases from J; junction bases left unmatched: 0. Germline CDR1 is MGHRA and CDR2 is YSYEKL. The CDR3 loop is CASSQVAGGTDTQYF. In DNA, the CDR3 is TGCGCCAGCAGCCAAGTAGCGGGGGGGACAGATACGCAGTATTTT.

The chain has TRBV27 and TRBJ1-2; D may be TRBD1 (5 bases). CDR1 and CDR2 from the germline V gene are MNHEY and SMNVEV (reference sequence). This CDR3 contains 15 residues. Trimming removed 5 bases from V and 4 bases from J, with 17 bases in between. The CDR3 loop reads CASSPFGGDPYGYTF. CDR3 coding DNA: TGTGCCAGCAGTCCCTTTGGAGGGGACCCCTATGGCTACACCTTC.

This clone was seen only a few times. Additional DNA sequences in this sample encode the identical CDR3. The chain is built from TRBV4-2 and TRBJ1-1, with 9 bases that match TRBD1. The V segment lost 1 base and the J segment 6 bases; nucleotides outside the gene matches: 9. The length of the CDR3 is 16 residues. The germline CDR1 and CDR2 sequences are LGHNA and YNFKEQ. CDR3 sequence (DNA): TGTGCCAGCAGCCAAGTAGGGTGGACAGGGGAAGCTGAAGCTTTCTTT. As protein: CASSQVGWTGEAEAFF.

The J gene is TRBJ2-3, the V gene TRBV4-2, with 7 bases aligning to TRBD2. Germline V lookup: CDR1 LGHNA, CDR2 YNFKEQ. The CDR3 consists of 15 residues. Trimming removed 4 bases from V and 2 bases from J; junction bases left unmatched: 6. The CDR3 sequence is CASSLSERDTDTQYF. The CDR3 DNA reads TGTGCCAGCAGCCTTTCGGAGCGGGACACAGATACGCAGTATTTT.

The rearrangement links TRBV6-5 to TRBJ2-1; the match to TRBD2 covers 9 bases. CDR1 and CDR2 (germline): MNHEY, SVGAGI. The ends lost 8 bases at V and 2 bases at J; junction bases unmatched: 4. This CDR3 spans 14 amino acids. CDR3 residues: CASAGGPPYNEQFF. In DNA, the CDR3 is TGTGCCAGCGCGGGGGGGCCTCCCTACAATGAGCAGTTCTTC.

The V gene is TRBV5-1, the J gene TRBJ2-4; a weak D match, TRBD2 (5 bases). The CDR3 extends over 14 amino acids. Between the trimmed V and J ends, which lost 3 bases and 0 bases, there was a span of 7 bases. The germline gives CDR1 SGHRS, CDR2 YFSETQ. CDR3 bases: TGCGCCAGCAGCTCGGGGTTAGCCAAAAACATTCAGTACTTC. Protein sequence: CASSSGLAKNIQYF.

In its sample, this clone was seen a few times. CDR3 residues: CASSYSIATGELFF. The DNA for the CDR3 is TGTGCCAGCAGTTACTCGATAGCCACCGGGGAGCTGTTTTTT. The rearrangement uses TRBV6-5 and TRBJ2-2; no definite D call. Germline loops: CDR1 MNHEY, CDR2 SVGAGI. The CDR3 length is 14 residues. The ends were cut back, 0 bases at V and 4 bases at J, with 6 bases in the middle.

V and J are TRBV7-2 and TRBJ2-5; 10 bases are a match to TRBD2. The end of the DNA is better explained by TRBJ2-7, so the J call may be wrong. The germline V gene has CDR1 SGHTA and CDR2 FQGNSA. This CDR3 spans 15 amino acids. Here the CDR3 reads CASSLEGSGRYEQYF. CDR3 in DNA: TGTGCCAGCAGCTTAGAGGGTAGCGGGAGGTACGAGCAGTACTTC.

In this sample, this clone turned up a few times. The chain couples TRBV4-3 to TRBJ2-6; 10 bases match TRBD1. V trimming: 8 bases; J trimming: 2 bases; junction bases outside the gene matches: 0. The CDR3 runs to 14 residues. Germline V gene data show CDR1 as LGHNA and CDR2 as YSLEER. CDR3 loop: CASGQGAGANVLTF. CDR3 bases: TGCGCCAGCGGACAGGGGGCTGGGGCCAACGTCCTGACTTTC.

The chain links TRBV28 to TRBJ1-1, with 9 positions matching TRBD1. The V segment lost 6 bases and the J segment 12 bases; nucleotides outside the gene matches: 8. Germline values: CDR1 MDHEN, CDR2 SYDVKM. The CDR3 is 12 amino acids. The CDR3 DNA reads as TGTGCCAGCAGGTACGGGACAGGGTCGCCTTTCTTT. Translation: CASRYGTGSPFF.

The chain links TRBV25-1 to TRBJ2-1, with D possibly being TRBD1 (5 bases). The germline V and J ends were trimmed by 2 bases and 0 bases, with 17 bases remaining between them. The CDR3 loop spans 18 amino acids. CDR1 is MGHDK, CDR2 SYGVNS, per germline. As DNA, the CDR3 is TGTGCCAGCAGTGAAGCTACCCACAGGCCTAGCTCCTACAATGAGCAGTTCTTC. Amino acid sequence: CASSEATHRPSSYNEQFF.

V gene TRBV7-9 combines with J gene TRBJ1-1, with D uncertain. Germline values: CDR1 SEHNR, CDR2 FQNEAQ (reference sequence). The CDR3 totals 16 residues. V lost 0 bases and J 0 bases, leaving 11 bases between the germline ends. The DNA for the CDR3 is TGTGCCAGCAGCTTAGCCCCGGGCGGGATGAACACTGAAGCTTTCTTT. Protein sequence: CASSLAPGGMNTEAFF.

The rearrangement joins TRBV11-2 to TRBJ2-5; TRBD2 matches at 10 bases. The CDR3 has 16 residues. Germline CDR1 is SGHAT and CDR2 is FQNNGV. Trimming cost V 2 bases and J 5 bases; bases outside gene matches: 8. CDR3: CASSLYASGRQETQYF. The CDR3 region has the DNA TGTGCCAGCAGCTTATACGCTAGCGGGAGACAGGAGACCCAGTACTTC.

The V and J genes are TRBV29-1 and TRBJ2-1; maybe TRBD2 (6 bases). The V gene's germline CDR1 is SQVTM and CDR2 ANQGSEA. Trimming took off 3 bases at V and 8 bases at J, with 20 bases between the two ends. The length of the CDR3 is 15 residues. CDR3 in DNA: TGCAGCGTTGATAAGGGTTTGAGCGGGTCCGATGAGCAGTTCTTC. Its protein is CSVDKGLSGSDEQFF.

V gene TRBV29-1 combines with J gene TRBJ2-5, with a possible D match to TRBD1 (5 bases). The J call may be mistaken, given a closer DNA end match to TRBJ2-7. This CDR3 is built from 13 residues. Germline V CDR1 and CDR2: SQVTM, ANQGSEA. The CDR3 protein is CSAKQGLSYEQYF. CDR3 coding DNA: TGCAGCGCCAAGCAGGGCCTCTCCTACGAGCAGTACTTC.

This CDR3 is CASRPDLAGGGDTQYF. The CDR3, as DNA: TGTGCCAGCAGACCCGATCTAGCGGGGGGGGGAGATACGCAGTATTTT. The chain recombines TRBV9 with TRBJ2-3; 12 nucleotides match TRBD2. CDR1 SGDLS and CDR2 YYNGEE come from the germline V gene. The CDR3 has 16 amino acids. The ends lost 5 bases at V and 5 bases at J; junction bases unmatched: 9. The full variable domain, with the rest looked up from reference TRBV9 and TRBJ2-3, is DSGVTQTPKHLITATGQRVTLRCSPRSGDLSVYWYQQSLDQGLQFLIQYYNGEERAKGNILERFSAQQFPDLHSELNLSSLELGDSALYFCASRPDLAGGGDTQYFGPGTRLTVL.

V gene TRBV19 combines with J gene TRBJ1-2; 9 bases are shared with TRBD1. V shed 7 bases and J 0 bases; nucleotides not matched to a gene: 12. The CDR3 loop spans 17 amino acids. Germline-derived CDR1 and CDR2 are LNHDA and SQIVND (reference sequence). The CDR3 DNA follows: TGTGCCAGTACCCCCATGGGGACAGGGAGGACTAACTATGGCTACACCTTC. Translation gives CASTPMGTGRTNYGYTF.

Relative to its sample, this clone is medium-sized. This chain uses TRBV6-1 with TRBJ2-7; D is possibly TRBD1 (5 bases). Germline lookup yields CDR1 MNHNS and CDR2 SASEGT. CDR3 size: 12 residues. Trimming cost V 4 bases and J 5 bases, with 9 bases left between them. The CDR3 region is CASSVDSHEQYF. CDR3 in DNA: TGTGCCAGCAGTGTTGACAGCCACGAGCAGTACTTC.

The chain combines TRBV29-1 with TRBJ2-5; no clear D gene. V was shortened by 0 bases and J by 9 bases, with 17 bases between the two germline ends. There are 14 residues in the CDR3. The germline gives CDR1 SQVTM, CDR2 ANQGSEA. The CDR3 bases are TGCAGCGTTGAAGATCTGGGCAGGCCCACGGCCCAGTACTTC. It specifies CSVEDLGRPTAQYF.

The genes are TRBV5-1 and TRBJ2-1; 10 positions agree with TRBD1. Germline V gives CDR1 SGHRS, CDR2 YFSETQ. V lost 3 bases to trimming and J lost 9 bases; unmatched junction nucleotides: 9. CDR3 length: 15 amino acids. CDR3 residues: CASSSPGTGAAEQFF. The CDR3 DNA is TGCGCCAGCAGCTCTCCAGGGACAGGGGCCGCTGAGCAGTTCTTC.

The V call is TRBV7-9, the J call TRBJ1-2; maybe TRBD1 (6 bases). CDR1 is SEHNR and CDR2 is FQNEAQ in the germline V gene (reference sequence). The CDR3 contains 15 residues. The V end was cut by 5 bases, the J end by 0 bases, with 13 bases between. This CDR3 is CASSPGGRSNYGYTF. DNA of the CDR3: TGTGCCAGCAGCCCGGGGGGCCGTTCTAACTATGGCTACACCTTC.

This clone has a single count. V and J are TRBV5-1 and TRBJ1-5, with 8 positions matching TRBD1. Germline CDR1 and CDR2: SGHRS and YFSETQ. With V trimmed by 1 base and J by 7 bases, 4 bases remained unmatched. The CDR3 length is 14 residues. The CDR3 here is CASSLRPGGQPQHF. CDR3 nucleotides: TGCGCCAGCAGCTTGAGGCCAGGGGGCCAGCCCCAGCATTTT.

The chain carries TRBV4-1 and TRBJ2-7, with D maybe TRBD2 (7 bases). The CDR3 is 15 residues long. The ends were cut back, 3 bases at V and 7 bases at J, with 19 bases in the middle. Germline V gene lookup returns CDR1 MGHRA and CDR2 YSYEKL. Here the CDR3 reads CASSQASGGLGEQYF. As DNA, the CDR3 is TGCGCCAGCAGCCAGGCATCCGGGGGGCTAGGGGAGCAGTACTTC.

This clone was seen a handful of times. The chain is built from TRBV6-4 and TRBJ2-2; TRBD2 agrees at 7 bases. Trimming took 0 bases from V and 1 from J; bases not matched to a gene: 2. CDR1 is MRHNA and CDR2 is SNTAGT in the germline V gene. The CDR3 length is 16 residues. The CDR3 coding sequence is TGTGCCAGCAGTGACTCTCCGGGAGGGAACACCGGGGAGCTGTTTTTT. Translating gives CASSDSPGGNTGELFF.